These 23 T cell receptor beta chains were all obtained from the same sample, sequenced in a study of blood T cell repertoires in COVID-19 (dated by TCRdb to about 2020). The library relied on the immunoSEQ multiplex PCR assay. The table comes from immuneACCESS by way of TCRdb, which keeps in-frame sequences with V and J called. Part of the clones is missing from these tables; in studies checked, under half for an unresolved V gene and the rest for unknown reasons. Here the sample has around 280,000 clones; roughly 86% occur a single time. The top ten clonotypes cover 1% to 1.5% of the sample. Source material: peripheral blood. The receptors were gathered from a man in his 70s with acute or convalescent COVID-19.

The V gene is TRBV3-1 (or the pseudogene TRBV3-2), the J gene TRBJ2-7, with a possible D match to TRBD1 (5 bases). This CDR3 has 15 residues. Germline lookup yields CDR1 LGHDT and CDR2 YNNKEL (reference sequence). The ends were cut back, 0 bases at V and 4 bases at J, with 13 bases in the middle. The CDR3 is CASSQDRQTAYEQYF. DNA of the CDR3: TGTGCCAGCAGCCAAGACCGACAGACCGCGTACGAGCAGTACTTC.

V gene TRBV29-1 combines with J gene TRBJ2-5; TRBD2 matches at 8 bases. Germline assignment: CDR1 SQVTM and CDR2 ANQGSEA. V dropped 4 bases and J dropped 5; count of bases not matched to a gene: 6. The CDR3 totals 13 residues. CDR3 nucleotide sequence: TGCAGCGTTGTAGGGACTAGTTCGGAGACCCAGTACTTC. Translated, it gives CSVVGTSSETQYF.

The CDR3 loop is CASSLILQETQYF. The DNA of the CDR3 is TGTGCCAGCAGCTTAATCCTACAAGAGACCCAGTACTTC. V and J are TRBV11-2 and TRBJ2-5; D is uncertain. The CDR3 sequence is 13 residues long. Germline lookup yields CDR1 SGHAT and CDR2 FQNNGV. V lost 2 bases and J lost 2, with 6 bases in between.

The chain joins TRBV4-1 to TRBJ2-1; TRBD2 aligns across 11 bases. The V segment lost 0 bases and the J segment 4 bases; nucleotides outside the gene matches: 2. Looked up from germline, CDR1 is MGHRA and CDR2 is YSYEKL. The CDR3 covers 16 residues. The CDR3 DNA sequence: TGCGCCAGCAGCCAAGATCCTAGCGGGGGGTACAATGAGCAGTTCTTC. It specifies CASSQDPSGGYNEQFF.

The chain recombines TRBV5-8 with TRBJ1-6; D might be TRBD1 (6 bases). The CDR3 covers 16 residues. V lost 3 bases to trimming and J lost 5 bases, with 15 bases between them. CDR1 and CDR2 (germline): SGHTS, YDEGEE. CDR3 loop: CASSYHGTTNNSPLHF. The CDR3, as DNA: TGTGCCAGCAGCTACCACGGGACAACTAATAATTCACCCCTCCACTTT.

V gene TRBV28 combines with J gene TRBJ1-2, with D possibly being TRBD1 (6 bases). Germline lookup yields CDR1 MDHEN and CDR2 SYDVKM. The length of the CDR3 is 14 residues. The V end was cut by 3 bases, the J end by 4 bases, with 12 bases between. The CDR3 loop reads CASSFLGAFYGYTF. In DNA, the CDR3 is TGTGCCAGCAGTTTTCTGGGGGCTTTCTATGGCTACACCTTC.

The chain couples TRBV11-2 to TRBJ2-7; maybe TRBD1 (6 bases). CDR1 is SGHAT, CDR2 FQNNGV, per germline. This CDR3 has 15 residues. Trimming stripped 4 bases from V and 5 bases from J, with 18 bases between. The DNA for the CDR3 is TGTGCCAGCAGCTCGGGGACATGGGGAACCAACGAGCAGTACTTC. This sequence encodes CASSSGTWGTNEQYF. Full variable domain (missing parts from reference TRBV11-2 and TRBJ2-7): EAGVAQSPRYKIIEKRQSVAFWCNPISGHATLYWYQQILGQGPKLLIQFQNNGVVDDSQLPKDRFSAERLKGVDSTLKIQPAKLEDSAVYLCASSSGTWGTNEQYFGPGTRLTVT.

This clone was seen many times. CDR3 DNA sequence: TGTGCCAGCTCCCGACTAGCGGGCCACAATGAGCAGTTCTTC. It codes for CASSRLAGHNEQFF. The gene calls are TRBV3-1 (or the pseudogene TRBV3-2) and TRBJ2-1; 10 nucleotides agree with TRBD2. CDR3 length equals 14 residues. Germline assignment: CDR1 LGHDT and CDR2 YNNKEL (reference sequence). The junction had 6 bases not matched to a gene; V was cut back by 8 bases and J by 5 bases.

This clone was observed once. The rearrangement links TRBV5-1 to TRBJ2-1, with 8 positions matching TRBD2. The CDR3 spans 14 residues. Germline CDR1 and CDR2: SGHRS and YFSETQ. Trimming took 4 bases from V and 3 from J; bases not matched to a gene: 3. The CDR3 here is CASSPGGGYNEQFF. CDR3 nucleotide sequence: TGCGCCAGCAGCCCGGGGGGGGGCTACAATGAGCAGTTCTTC.

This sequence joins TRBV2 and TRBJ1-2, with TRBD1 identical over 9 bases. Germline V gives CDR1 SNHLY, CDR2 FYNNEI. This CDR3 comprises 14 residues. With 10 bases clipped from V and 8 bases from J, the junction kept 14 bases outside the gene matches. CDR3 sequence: CATRPGDRDSGYTF. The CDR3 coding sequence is TGTGCCACCCGACCCGGGGACAGGGATTCAGGCTACACCTTC.

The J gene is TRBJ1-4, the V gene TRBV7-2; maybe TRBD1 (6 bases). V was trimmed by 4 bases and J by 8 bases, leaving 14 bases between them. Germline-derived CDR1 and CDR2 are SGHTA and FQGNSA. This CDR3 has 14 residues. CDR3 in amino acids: CASSSPGVEEKLFF. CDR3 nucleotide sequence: TGTGCCAGCAGCTCCCCAGGGGTGGAGGAAAAACTGTTTTTT.

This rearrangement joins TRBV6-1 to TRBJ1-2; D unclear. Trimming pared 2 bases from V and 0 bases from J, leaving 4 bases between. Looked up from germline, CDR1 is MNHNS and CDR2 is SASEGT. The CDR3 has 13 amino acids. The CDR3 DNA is TGTGCCAGCAGTGAACAGACTAACTATGGCTACACCTTC. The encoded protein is CASSEQTNYGYTF.

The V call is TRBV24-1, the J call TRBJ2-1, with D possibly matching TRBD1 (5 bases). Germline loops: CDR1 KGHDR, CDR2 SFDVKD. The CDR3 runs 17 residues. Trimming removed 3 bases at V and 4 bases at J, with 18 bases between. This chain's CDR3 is CATSDLAGLLDYNEQFF. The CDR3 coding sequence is TGTGCCACCAGTGATCTGGCAGGGCTTTTGGATTACAATGAGCAGTTCTTC.

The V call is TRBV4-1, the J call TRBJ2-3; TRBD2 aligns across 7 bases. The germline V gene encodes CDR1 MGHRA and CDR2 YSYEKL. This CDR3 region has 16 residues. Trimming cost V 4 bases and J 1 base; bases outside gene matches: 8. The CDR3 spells CASSLFREARTDTQYF. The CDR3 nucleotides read TGCGCCAGCAGCCTATTTCGGGAGGCCCGCACAGATACGCAGTATTTT.

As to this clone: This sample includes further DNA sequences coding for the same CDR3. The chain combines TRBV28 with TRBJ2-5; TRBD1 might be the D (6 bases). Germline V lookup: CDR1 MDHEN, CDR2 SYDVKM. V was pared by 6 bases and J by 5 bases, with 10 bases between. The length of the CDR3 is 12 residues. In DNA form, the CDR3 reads TGTGCCAGCAGGGGACAACGGGAGACCCAGTACTTC. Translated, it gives CASRGQRETQYF.

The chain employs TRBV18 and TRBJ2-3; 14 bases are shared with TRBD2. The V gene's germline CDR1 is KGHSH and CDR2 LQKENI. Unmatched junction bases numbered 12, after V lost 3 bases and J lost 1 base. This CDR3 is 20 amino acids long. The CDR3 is CASSPGLAGGFLPGTDTQYF. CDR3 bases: TGTGCCAGCTCACCCGGACTAGCGGGGGGATTTCTGCCGGGCACAGATACGCAGTATTTT.

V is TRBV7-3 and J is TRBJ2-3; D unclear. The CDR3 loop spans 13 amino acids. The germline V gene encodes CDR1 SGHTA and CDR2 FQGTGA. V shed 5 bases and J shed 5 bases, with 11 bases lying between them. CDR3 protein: CASSALRGDTQYF. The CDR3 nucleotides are TGTGCCAGCAGCGCCTTGCGCGGAGATACGCAGTATTTT.

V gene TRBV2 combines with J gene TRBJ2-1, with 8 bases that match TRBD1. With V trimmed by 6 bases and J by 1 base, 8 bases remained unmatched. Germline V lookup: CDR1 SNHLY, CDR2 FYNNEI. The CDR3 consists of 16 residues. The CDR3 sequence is CASRGQGPPSYNEQFF. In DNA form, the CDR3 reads TGTGCCAGCAGAGGACAGGGTCCACCATCCTACAATGAGCAGTTCTTC.

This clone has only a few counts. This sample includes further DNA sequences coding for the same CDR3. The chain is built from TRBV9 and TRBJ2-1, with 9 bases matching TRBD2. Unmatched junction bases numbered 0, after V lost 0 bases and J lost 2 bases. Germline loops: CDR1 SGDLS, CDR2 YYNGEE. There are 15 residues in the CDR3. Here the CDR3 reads CASSVGLAAYNEQFF. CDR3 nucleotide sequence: TGTGCCAGCAGCGTAGGACTAGCGGCCTACAATGAGCAGTTCTTC.

The chain's CDR3 is CASSEGGGGFYGYTF. Here the CDR3 DNA reads TGTGCCAGCAGTGAAGGCGGCGGCGGATTCTATGGCTACACCTTC. The chain recombines TRBV6-1 with TRBJ1-2; no clear D gene. Trimming took 1 base from V and 4 from J, leaving 13 bases between them. CDR1 MNHNS and CDR2 SASEGT come from the germline V gene. CDR3 length equals 15 residues.

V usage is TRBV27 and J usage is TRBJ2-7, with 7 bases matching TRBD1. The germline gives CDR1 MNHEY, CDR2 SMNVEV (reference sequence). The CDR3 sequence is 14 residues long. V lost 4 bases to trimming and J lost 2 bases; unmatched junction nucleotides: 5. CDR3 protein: CASSSWDRAYEQYF. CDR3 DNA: TGTGCCAGCAGTTCGTGGGACAGAGCCTACGAGCAGTACTTC.

The CDR3 reads CASSQSTGPPEAFF. The CDR3 bases are TGCGCCAGCAGCCAATCGACAGGGCCTCCTGAAGCTTTCTTT. V gene TRBV5-1 combines with J gene TRBJ1-1; 7 bases line up with TRBD1. Germline V lookup: CDR1 SGHRS, CDR2 YFSETQ. The CDR3 runs to 14 residues. V shed 4 bases, J shed 6 bases, and the junction held 9 bases outside the gene matches.

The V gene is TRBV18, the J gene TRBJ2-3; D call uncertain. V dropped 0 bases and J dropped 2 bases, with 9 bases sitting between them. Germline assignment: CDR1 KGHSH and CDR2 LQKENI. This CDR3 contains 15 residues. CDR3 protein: CASSPPLLSTDTQYF. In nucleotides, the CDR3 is TGTGCCAGCTCACCACCCCTCCTTTCCACAGATACGCAGTATTTT.